This T cell receptor beta chain comes out of a study of blood T cell repertoires in COVID-19. Deletions cut 3 bases from V and 5 bases from J, with 10 bases between. The CDR3 contains 13 residues. Original methodology: Estimates of nucleated cell counts were drawn from the amplification of reference gene primers. Here immunoSEQ multiplex PCR was the method, and the copy in TCRdb shows in-frame clones only, minus some. V and J calls and clone size are those listed in that table; D and trimming were worked out from the DNA. The table has fewer than 250,000 clones, roughly four fifths seen once. The sequenced sample was peripheral blood. The J gene is TRBJ1-1, the V gene TRBV12-3 or TRBV12-4; D gene unclear. The receptor was isolated from a woman aged 70 to 79 with acute or convalescent COVID-19. The CDR3 spells CASSFGSWTEAFF. The DNA of the CDR3 is TGTGCCAGCAGTTTCGGGTCATGGACTGAAGCTTTCTTT.